These 16 T cell receptor beta chains were sequenced from one sample in a study of glioma-infiltrating T cells after dendritic cell vaccination. Using immunoSEQ multiplex PCR, the repertoire was profiled, and TCRdb retains in-frame clones only, with some absent. Of 100,000 or so clones in the sample, just over 85% were seen once. Specimen: blood, collected before dendritic cell vaccination. All receptors derive from a human donor with glioblastoma.

The chain couples TRBV9 to TRBJ1-4; no clear D. Trimming removed 0 bases from V and 5 bases from J, with 5 bases in between. The CDR3 length is 13 residues. Germline CDR1 reads SGDLS; CDR2 reads YYNGEE. CDR3 DNA sequence: TGTGCCAGCAGCGTAGCCACAAATGAAAAACTGTTTTTT. Its translation is CASSVATNEKLFF.

The chain recombines TRBV5-4 with TRBJ2-1; D is possibly TRBD2 (5 bases). Trimming took 5 bases from V and 5 from J, leaving 17 bases between them. The CDR3 extends over 15 amino acids. The germline CDR1 and CDR2 sequences are SGHNT and YYREEE (reference sequence). DNA of the CDR3: TGTGCCAGCAGGTCGTTCAGCGGAAGCCACAATGAGCAGTTCTTC. This encodes CASRSFSGSHNEQFF.

The chain joins TRBV6-4 to TRBJ2-7; 8 positions agree with TRBD2. The CDR3 spans 17 residues. V lost 4 bases, J lost 2 bases, and 13 bases stayed unmatched. CDR1 is MRHNA and CDR2 is SNTAGT in the germline V gene. This chain's CDR3 is CASSAPFTSGGTYEQYF. DNA for the CDR3: TGTGCCAGCAGTGCACCTTTCACTAGCGGAGGGACCTACGAGCAGTACTTC.

V and J are TRBV29-1 and TRBJ2-1; 11 bases align to TRBD2. Germline assignment: CDR1 SQVTM and CDR2 ANQGSEA. The trim removed 1 base at V and 7 bases at J, leaving 3 bases unmatched. The CDR3 consists of 14 residues. CDR3 residues: CSVEGSGRGNEQFF. The DNA of the CDR3 is TGCAGCGTTGAAGGTAGCGGGAGGGGAAATGAGCAGTTCTTC.

This chain connects TRBV6-1 to TRBJ1-5, with 8 bases fitting TRBD1. This CDR3 contains 14 residues. The V segment lost 4 bases and the J segment 6 bases; nucleotides outside the gene matches: 5. Germline V gene lookup returns CDR1 MNHNS and CDR2 SASEGT. This CDR3 reads CASSAQGASQPQHF. The CDR3 DNA reads TGTGCCAGCAGTGCTCAGGGGGCAAGTCAGCCCCAGCATTTT.

This sequence joins TRBV28 and TRBJ1-2; D may be TRBD1 (6 bases). Germline V gives CDR1 MDHEN, CDR2 SYDVKM. CDR3 length: 15 residues. Trimming stripped 7 bases from V and 3 bases from J, with 18 bases between. CDR3 loop: CASTQQQGRYYGYTF. CDR3 nucleotides: TGTGCCAGCACCCAACAACAGGGCCGATACTATGGCTACACCTTC.

The chain is built from TRBV4-1 and TRBJ2-5; no clear D gene. CDR3 length: 14 amino acids. Germline CDR1 MGHRA, CDR2 YSYEKL. Trimming pared 4 bases from V and 5 bases from J, leaving 14 bases between. CDR3 coding DNA: TGCGCCAGCAGCCCCCTAATTGAATTGGAGACCCAGTACTTC. This encodes CASSPLIELETQYF.

A single count supports this clone. This sequence joins TRBV7-2 and TRBJ2-4, with TRBD2 matching 12 bases. The germline gives CDR1 SGHTA, CDR2 FQGNSA. The V and J ends lost 1 base and 6 bases, in that order; junction bases with no gene match: 4. The CDR3 is 16 residues long. CDR3 residues: CASSLVLAGGGNIQYF. DNA for the CDR3: TGTGCCAGCAGCTTAGTACTAGCGGGAGGAGGAAACATTCAGTACTTC.

The V gene is TRBV30, the J gene TRBJ2-5, with D possibly being TRBD1 (6 bases). Germline values: CDR1 GTSNPN, CDR2 SVGIG (reference sequence). V lost 0 bases to trimming and J lost 2 bases, with 10 bases between them. This CDR3 contains 14 residues. As DNA, the CDR3 is TGTGCCTGGAGTGTAGGGGGACAACAAGAGACCCAGTACTTC. This translates into CAWSVGGQQETQYF. The variable domain in full, completed from reference TRBV30 and TRBJ2-5, reads SQTIHQWPATLVQPVGSPLSLECTVEGTSNPNLYWYRQAAGRGLQLLFYSVGIGQISSEVPQNLSASRPQDRQFILSSKKLLLSDSGFYLCAWSVGGQQETQYFGPGTRLLVL.

This rearrangement joins TRBV2 to TRBJ2-3; 13 bases line up with TRBD2. Germline CDR1 reads SNHLY; CDR2 reads FYNNEI. Trimming cost V 6 bases and J 5 bases; bases outside gene matches: 2. The CDR3 runs to 14 residues. CDR3 residues: CASRGLAGRDTQYF. CDR3 coding DNA: TGTGCCAGCAGGGGACTAGCGGGGAGAGATACGCAGTATTTT.

This rearrangement joins TRBV10-3 to TRBJ1-1, with D possibly matching TRBD1 (5 bases). Trimming removed 3 bases from V and 2 bases from J, with 13 bases in between. This CDR3 spans 15 amino acids. The germline CDR1 and CDR2 sequences are ENHRY and SYGVKD. This CDR3 reads CAISDARGQNTEAFF. In DNA, the CDR3 is TGTGCCATCAGTGACGCTAGGGGCCAAAACACTGAAGCTTTCTTT.

J is TRBJ2-1 and V is TRBV10-3; D is uncertain. This CDR3 spans 13 amino acids. V was pared by 3 bases and J by 9 bases, with 12 bases between. Per the germline V gene, CDR1 is ENHRY and CDR2 is SYGVKD. The CDR3 region is CAISDLPPGEQFF. The CDR3, as DNA: TGTGCCATCAGTGACCTACCTCCTGGTGAGCAGTTCTTC.

V usage is TRBV28 and J usage is TRBJ2-7, with D tentatively TRBD2 (5 bases). Germline CDR1 reads MDHEN; CDR2 reads SYDVKM. The V end lost 2 bases, the J end lost 0 bases, and 11 bases lay between the germline ends. CDR3 size: 15 residues. The CDR3 loop is CASSLEGTSSYEQYF. The CDR3 nucleotides read TGTGCCAGCAGTTTAGAAGGAACTAGCTCCTACGAGCAGTACTTC.

The genes are TRBV19 and TRBJ1-2, with D perhaps matching TRBD1 (5 bases). Germline CDR1 reads LNHDA; CDR2 reads SQIVND (reference sequence). The CDR3 has 13 residues. V was pared by 3 bases and J by 2 bases, with 7 bases between. The CDR3 is CASSMTENYGYTF. CDR3 in DNA: TGTGCCAGTAGTATGACAGAAAACTATGGCTACACCTTC.

The V and J genes are TRBV10-2 and TRBJ1-2; TRBD1 aligns across 8 bases. Germline lookup yields CDR1 WSHSY and CDR2 SAAADI. The CDR3 loop spans 15 amino acids. V lost 2 bases and J lost 2; bases outside the gene matches: 4. CDR3 DNA: TGCGCCAGCAGTGAGACAGACAGGGGAAACTATGGCTACACCTTC. It codes for CASSETDRGNYGYTF.

The CDR3 loop is CASTRQGLYGYTF. The DNA for the CDR3 is TGTGCCAGCACCCGACAGGGGCTATATGGCTACACCTTC. The genes are TRBV28 and TRBJ1-2; TRBD1 matches at 8 bases. The J segment lost 5 bases and the V segment lost 7 bases, leaving 6 bases of the junction unmatched. Germline V gene data show CDR1 as MDHEN and CDR2 as SYDVKM. The CDR3 is made up of 13 amino acids.